The 19 T cell receptor beta chains reported below all come from one sample, sequenced in a study of blood T cell repertoires in COVID-19. Profiled with immunoSEQ multiplex PCR; TCRdb holds only in-frame clones, not every one. In the table there are around 140,000 clones, around 84% of which are singletons. Source material: peripheral blood. The receptor source for this set is a woman of 80 years or more with acute or convalescent COVID-19.

This clone showed up just once. V and J are TRBV5-1 and TRBJ2-7; 10 bases align to TRBD1. Germline trimming cut 5 bases from V and 2 bases from J; bases unmatched to any gene: 7. Germline loops: CDR1 SGHRS, CDR2 YFSETQ. This CDR3 comprises 15 residues. The CDR3 sequence: CASSHATGGTYEQYF. The DNA for the CDR3 is TGCGCCAGCAGTCATGCGACAGGGGGCACCTACGAGCAGTACTTC. The whole variable domain, remainder taken from reference TRBV5-1 and TRBJ2-7, is KAGVTQTPRYLIKTRGQQVTLSCSPISGHRSVSWYQQTPGQGLQFLFEYFSETQRNKGNFPGRFSGRQFSNSRSEMNVSTLELGDSALYLCASSHATGGTYEQYFGPGTRLTVT.

The chain is built from TRBV27 and TRBJ2-2, with D uncertain. The ends were cut back, 8 bases at V and 0 bases at J, with 10 bases in the middle. CDR1 MNHEY and CDR2 SMNVEV come from the germline V gene (reference sequence). This CDR3 has 14 residues. In DNA form, the CDR3 reads TGTGCCAGCCGGAGAGCTGCGAACACCGGGGAGCTGTTTTTT. Its translation is CASRRAANTGELFF.

The chain combines TRBV2 with TRBJ1-5; D gene unclear. Looked up from germline, CDR1 is SNHLY and CDR2 is FYNNEI. V was shortened by 5 bases and J by 0 bases, with 5 bases between the two germline ends. The CDR3 extends over 13 amino acids. In nucleotides, the CDR3 is TGTGCCAGCAGTCAGTTTAGCAATCAGCCCCAGCATTTT. Its translation: CASSQFSNQPQHF.

This clone has more than one count but fewer than ten. The chain employs TRBV18 and TRBJ2-7, with a possible D match to TRBD1 (6 bases). The germline V gene has CDR1 KGHSH and CDR2 LQKENI. V lost 4 bases, J lost 2 bases, and 9 bases lay in between. The CDR3 consists of 13 residues. As DNA, the CDR3 is TGTGCCAGCTCACGGACAGAGACCTACGAGCAGTACTTC. Protein: CASSRTETYEQYF.

The chain links TRBV7-9 to TRBJ1-1; D is unclear. Per the germline V gene, CDR1 is SEHNR and CDR2 is FQNEAQ (reference sequence). CDR3 length: 15 amino acids. The V gene lost 5 bases and the J gene lost 3 bases, with 16 bases spanning the gap. CDR3 DNA sequence: TGTGCCAGCAGCCCGGGCCCAATCGGGGACACTGAAGCTTTCTTT. Translated, it gives CASSPGPIGDTEAFF. Looking up the rest from reference TRBV7-9 and TRBJ1-1 gives the full variable domain: DTGVSQNPRHKITKRGQNVTFRCDPISEHNRLYWYRQTLGQGPEFLTYFQNEAQLEKSRLLSDRFSAERPKGSFSTLEIQRTEQGDSAMYLCASSPGPIGDTEAFFGQGTRLTVV.

This rearrangement joins TRBV30 to TRBJ1-2; D remains unclear. CDR1 GTSNPN and CDR2 SVGIG come from the germline V gene (reference sequence). Between the trimmed V and J ends, which lost 0 bases and 5 bases, there was a span of 4 bases. The CDR3 runs 11 residues. This CDR3 reads CAWSVQYGYTF. The DNA of the CDR3 is TGTGCCTGGAGTGTACAGTATGGCTACACCTTC. Variable domain in full (rest from reference TRBV30 and TRBJ1-2): SQTIHQWPATLVQPVGSPLSLECTVEGTSNPNLYWYRQAAGRGLQLLFYSVGIGQISSEVPQNLSASRPQDRQFILSSKKLLLSDSGFYLCAWSVQYGYTFGSGTRLTVV.

V and J are TRBV6-6 and TRBJ1-1; 7 bases line up with TRBD1. The V gene end was trimmed by 2 bases and the J gene end by 3 bases; junction bases not matched to a gene: 6. The length of the CDR3 is 15 residues. Per germline, CDR1 MNHNY and CDR2 SVGAGI (reference sequence). The CDR3 loop is CASSYPNRGYTEAFF. CDR3 DNA sequence: TGTGCCAGCAGTTACCCAAACAGGGGATACACTGAAGCTTTCTTT.

The chain has TRBV2 and TRBJ1-1; D ambiguous. The germline V and J ends were trimmed by 3 bases and 10 bases, with 18 bases remaining between them. This CDR3 is built from 14 residues. CDR1 SNHLY and CDR2 FYNNEI come from the germline V gene. The CDR3 region is CASSDGSVGLAAFF. In DNA, the CDR3 is TGTGCCAGCAGTGATGGGAGCGTCGGGTTGGCAGCTTTCTTT.

The rearrangement uses TRBV11-2 and TRBJ2-3, with 13 bases lining up with TRBD2. The germline V gene has CDR1 SGHAT and CDR2 FQNNGV. This CDR3 is built from 15 residues. Trimming cost V 6 bases and J 5 bases; bases outside gene matches: 5. In DNA, the CDR3 is TGTGCCAGCAGTCCACTAGCGGGGGGGCAAGATACGCAGTATTTT. It encodes CASSPLAGGQDTQYF.

CDR3 bases: TGTGCCAGCACCGACGGGAGAGCCTACGAGCAGTACTTC. It encodes CASTDGRAYEQYF. The rearrangement joins TRBV2 to TRBJ2-7, with D possibly TRBD2 on 6 matching bases. Germline V CDR1 and CDR2: SNHLY, FYNNEI. The CDR3 consists of 13 residues. Trimming took 7 bases from V and 2 from J, leaving 12 bases between them.

This sequence joins TRBV15 and TRBJ1-2; a weak D match, TRBD1 (6 bases). The germline V gene encodes CDR1 LNHNV and CDR2 YYDKDF (reference sequence). With 3 bases removed from V and 2 bases from J, the gap between germline ends came to 10 bases. The CDR3 length is 14 residues. The CDR3 region has the DNA TGTGCCACCAGCAGCCGAGGGGGAAACTATGGCTACACCTTC. Translating gives CATSSRGGNYGYTF.

The chain employs TRBV5-1 and TRBJ1-6, with TRBD1 as a possible D gene (5 bases). Germline loops: CDR1 SGHRS, CDR2 YFSETQ. With 4 bases removed from V and 4 bases from J, the gap between germline ends came to 12 bases. This CDR3 contains 15 residues. The CDR3 loop reads CASSRVTAYNSPLHF. In DNA form, the CDR3 reads TGCGCCAGCAGCCGGGTGACAGCTTATAATTCACCCCTCCACTTT.

V usage is TRBV7-6 and J usage is TRBJ1-3, with D uncertain. The CDR3 spans 14 residues. The V gene lost 5 bases and the J gene lost 2 bases, with 10 bases spanning the gap. Germline V gene sequence: CDR1 SGHVS, CDR2 FNYEAQ. The DNA for the CDR3 is TGTGCCAGCAGCCCCCGGGGAGCTGGAAACACCATATATTTT. It yields the protein CASSPRGAGNTIYF.

V and J are TRBV19 and TRBJ1-4; the match to TRBD1 covers 9 bases. V was clipped by 8 bases and J by 8 bases; unmatched bases: 12. Per germline, CDR1 LNHDA and CDR2 SQIVND (reference sequence). This CDR3 region has 15 residues. As DNA, the CDR3 is TGTGCCAGTGGAAGATCCGGGACAGGGCGCGAAAAACTGTTTTTT. Amino acids: CASGRSGTGREKLFF.

The genes are TRBV27 and TRBJ2-6; 7 bases map to TRBD1. The CDR3 covers 18 residues. V dropped 7 bases and J dropped 1; count of bases not matched to a gene: 13. The germline V gene has CDR1 MNHEY and CDR2 SMNVEV (reference sequence). DNA of the CDR3: TGTGCCAGCAAGTTGACAGGGTTATCTCGGTCTGGGGCCAACGTCCTGACTTTC. This encodes CASKLTGLSRSGANVLTF.

This clone was found once. The chain carries TRBV11-3 and TRBJ1-1; TRBD1 might be the D (6 bases). V shed 8 bases and J shed 3 bases, with 13 bases lying between them. Germline V gene lookup returns CDR1 SGHNT and CDR2 YENEEA. This CDR3 spans 13 amino acids. CDR3 nucleotide sequence: TGTGCCAGCGGACAGACAGGTTACACTGAAGCTTTCTTT. This codes for CASGQTGYTEAFF.

The CDR3 DNA sequence: TGTGCCAGCAGAAAGATAAGAGGCACTGAAGCTTTCTTT. Amino acids: CASRKIRGTEAFF. The J gene is TRBJ1-1, the V gene TRBV6-5; D unclear. Germline loops: CDR1 MNHEY, CDR2 SVGAGI. Deletions cut 6 bases from V and 4 bases from J, with 12 bases between. The CDR3 totals 13 residues.

V gene TRBV5-1 combines with J gene TRBJ2-3; 15 positions agree with TRBD2. The ends lost 4 bases at V and 5 bases at J; junction bases unmatched: 5. The CDR3 is 16 amino acids. In germline, CDR1 is SGHRS, CDR2 YFSETQ. CDR3 sequence (DNA): TGCGCCAGCAGCCGGACTAGCGGGGGGGCCGGAGATACGCAGTATTTT. This translates into CASSRTSGGAGDTQYF. Full variable domain (rest looked up from reference TRBV5-1 and TRBJ2-3): KAGVTQTPRYLIKTRGQQVTLSCSPISGHRSVSWYQQTPGQGLQFLFEYFSETQRNKGNFPGRFSGRQFSNSRSEMNVSTLELGDSALYLCASSRTSGGAGDTQYFGPGTRLTVL.

This rearrangement joins TRBV7-2 to TRBJ1-2; 9 nucleotides match TRBD1. Trimming took 1 base from V and 4 from J; bases not matched to a gene: 4. The germline V gene encodes CDR1 SGHTA and CDR2 FQGNSA. The CDR3 totals 15 residues. The CDR3 protein is CASSLGQGGSYGYTF. CDR3 bases: TGTGCCAGCAGCTTAGGACAGGGGGGAAGCTATGGCTACACCTTC.